A selection of T cell receptor beta chains follows, all from one sample in a study of T cell changes during pregnancy in multiple sclerosis. The method was immunoSEQ multiplex PCR; TCRdb's version includes in-frame clones alone and lacks a portion of them. The sample comprises roughly 90,000 clones, about 93% of which are singletons, and around 4.1% rests with the top ten. Here the sequenced sample was peripheral blood, taken in the first trimester of pregnancy. The receptors derive from a female donor with multiple sclerosis, enrolled in a pregnancy study. Both conserved end residues are part of each CDR3. D genes are given only for firm matches. Rows may omit the clone size; those that give it use once, few, many or a size class.

V gene	clone size	J gene	D gene	CDR3 protein	CDR3 DNA
TRBV9	once	TRBJ1-2	.	CASSPQGDYGYTF	TGTGCCAGCAGCCCACAAGGGGACTATGGCTACACCTTC
TRBV4-2	.	TRBJ1-1	TRBD1	CASSHPGTENTEAFF	TGTGCCAGCAGCCACCCCGGGACAGAGAACACTGAAGCTTTCTTT
TRBV7-7	.	TRBJ1-4	TRBD1	CASSRRTGGNEKLFF	TGTGCTAGCAGCCGTAGGACAGGGGGGAATGAAAAACTGTTTTTT
TRBV29-1	.	TRBJ1-2	.	CSDDPQGNYGYTF	TGCAGCGACGACCCCCAGGGCAATTATGGCTACACCTTC
TRBV11-3	once	TRBJ2-5	.	CASSRSGLGETQYF	TGTGCCAGCAGCCGGAGCGGCCTCGGGGAGACCCAGTACTTC
TRBV7-2	.	TRBJ2-7	TRBD1	CASSGLSGGYEQYF	TGTGCCAGCAGCGGATTGTCAGGGGGATACGAGCAGTACTTC
TRBV10-3	.	TRBJ2-7	.	CAIRGPSEQYF	TGTGCCATCCGGGGTCCGTCAGAGCAGTACTTC
TRBV20-1	.	TRBJ2-1	.	CSAPLNEQFF	TGCAGTGCTCCCCTCAATGAGCAGTTCTTC
TRBV6-1	.	TRBJ2-3	TRBD2	CASSVTSGTDTQYF	TGTGCCAGCAGTGTGACTAGCGGCACAGATACGCAGTATTTT
TRBV19	.	TRBJ2-7	.	CASSVPGAYEQYF	TGTGCCAGTAGTGTCCCGGGAGCCTACGAGCAGTACTTC
TRBV14	.	TRBJ2-2	TRBD1	CASSQGQGSNGELFF	TGTGCCAGCAGCCAAGGACAGGGATCCAACGGGGAGCTGTTTTTT